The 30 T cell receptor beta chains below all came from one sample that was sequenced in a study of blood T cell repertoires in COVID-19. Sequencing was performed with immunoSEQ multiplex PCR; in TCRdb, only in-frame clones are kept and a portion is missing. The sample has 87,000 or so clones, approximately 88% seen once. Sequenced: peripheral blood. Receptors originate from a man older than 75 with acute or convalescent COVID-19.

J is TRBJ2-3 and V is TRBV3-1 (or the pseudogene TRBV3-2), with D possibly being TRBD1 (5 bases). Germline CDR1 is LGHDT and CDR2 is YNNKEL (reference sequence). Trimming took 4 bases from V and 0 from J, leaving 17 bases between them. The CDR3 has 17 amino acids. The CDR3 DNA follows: TGTGCCAGCAGCCGTACAGGAGCGAAATCTAGCACAGATACGCAGTATTTT. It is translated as CASSRTGAKSSTDTQYF.

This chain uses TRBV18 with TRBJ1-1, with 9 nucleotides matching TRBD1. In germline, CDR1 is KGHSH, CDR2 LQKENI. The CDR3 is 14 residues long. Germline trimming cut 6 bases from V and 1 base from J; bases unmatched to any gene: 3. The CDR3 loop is CASSATGGNTEAFF. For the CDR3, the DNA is TGTGCCAGCTCGGCGACAGGGGGGAACACTGAAGCTTTCTTT.

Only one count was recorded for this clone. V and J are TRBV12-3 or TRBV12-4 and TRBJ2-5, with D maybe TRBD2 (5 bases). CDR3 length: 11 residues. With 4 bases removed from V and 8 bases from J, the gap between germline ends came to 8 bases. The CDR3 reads CASSWLATQYF. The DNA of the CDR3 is TGTGCCAGCAGTTGGCTAGCAACCCAGTACTTC.

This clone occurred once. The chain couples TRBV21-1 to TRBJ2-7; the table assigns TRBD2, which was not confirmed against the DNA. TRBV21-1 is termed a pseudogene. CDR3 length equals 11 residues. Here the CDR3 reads CASSGLYEQYF. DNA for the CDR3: TGTGCCAGCAGCGGACTCTACGAGCAGTACTTC.

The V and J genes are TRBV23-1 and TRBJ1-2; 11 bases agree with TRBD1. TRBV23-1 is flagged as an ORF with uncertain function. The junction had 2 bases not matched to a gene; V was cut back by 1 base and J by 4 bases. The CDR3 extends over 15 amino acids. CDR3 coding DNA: TGCGCCAGCAGTCAATGGGACAGGGGGTGCTATGGCTACACCTTC. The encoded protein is CASSQWDRGCYGYTF.

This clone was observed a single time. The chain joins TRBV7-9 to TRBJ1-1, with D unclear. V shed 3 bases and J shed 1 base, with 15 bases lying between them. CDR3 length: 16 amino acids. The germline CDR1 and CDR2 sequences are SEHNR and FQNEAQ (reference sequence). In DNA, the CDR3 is TGTGCCAGCAGCTTCACCTACCTCGCAAAGAACACTGAAGCTTTCTTT. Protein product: CASSFTYLAKNTEAFF.

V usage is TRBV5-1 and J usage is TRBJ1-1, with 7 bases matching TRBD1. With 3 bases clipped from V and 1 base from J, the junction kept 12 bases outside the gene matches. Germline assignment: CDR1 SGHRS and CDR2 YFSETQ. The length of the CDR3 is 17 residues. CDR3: CASSSTTTGDENTEAFF. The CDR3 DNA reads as TGCGCCAGCAGCTCCACCACCACAGGGGATGAGAACACTGAAGCTTTCTTT.

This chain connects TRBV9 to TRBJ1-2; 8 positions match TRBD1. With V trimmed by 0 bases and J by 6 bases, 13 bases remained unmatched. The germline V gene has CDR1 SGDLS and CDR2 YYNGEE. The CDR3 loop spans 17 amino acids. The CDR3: CASSVGAGGKKDHGYTF. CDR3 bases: TGTGCCAGCAGCGTAGGGGCAGGGGGCAAGAAAGATCATGGCTACACCTTC.

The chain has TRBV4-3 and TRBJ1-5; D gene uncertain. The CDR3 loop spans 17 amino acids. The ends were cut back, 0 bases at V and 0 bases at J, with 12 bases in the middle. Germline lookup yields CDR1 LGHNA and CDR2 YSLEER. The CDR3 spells CASSQDRGFYSNQPQHF. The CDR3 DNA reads TGCGCCAGCAGCCAAGATCGGGGATTCTATAGCAATCAGCCCCAGCATTTT.

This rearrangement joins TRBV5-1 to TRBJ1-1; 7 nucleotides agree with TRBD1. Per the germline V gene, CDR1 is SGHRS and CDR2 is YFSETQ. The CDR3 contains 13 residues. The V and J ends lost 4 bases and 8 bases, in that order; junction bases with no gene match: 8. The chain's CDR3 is CASSNTGATEAFF. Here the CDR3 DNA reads TGCGCCAGCAGCAATACAGGGGCCACCGAAGCTTTCTTT.

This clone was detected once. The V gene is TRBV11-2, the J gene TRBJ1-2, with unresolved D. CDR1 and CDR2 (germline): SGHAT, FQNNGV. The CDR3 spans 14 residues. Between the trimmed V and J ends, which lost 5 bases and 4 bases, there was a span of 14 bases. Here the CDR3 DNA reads TGTGCCAGCAGCCCCAGGAGAGCGGGCTATGGCTACACCTTC. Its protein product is CASSPRRAGYGYTF.

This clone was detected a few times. The CDR3 nucleotides are TGCGCCAGCAGCTTGGGACGGGGGGAGGAAAAACTGTTTTTT. This gives the protein CASSLGRGEEKLFF. J is TRBJ1-4 and V is TRBV5-1, with D maybe TRBD1 (5 bases). The germline gives CDR1 SGHRS, CDR2 YFSETQ. The CDR3 totals 14 residues. V was shortened by 0 bases and J by 8 bases, with 11 bases between the two germline ends. The variable domain in full, completed from reference TRBV5-1 and TRBJ1-4, reads KAGVTQTPRYLIKTRGQQVTLSCSPISGHRSVSWYQQTPGQGLQFLFEYFSETQRNKGNFPGRFSGRQFSNSRSEMNVSTLELGDSALYLCASSLGRGEEKLFFGSGTQLSVL.

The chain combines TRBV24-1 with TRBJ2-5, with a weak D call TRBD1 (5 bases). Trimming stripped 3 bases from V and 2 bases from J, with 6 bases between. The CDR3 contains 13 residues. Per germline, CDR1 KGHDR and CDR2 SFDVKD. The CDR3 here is CATSDGHQETQYF. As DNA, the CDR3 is TGTGCCACCAGTGATGGACATCAAGAGACCCAGTACTTC.

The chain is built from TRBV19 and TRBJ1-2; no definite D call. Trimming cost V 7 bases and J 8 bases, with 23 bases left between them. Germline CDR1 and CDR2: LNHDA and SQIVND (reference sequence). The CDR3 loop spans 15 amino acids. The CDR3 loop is CASTSTTASAGGYTF. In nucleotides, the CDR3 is TGTGCCAGTACCTCGACCACAGCTTCGGCGGGCGGCTACACCTTC.

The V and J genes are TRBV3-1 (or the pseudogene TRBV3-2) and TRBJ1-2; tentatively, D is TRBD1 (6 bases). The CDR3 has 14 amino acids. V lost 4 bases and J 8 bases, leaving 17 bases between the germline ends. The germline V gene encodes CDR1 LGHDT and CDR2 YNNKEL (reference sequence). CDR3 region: CASSPLQGPGGYTF. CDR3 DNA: TGTGCCAGCAGCCCATTACAGGGTCCGGGCGGCTACACCTTC.

CDR3 sequence reads: CACVADHSNEQFF. The CDR3 DNA sequence: TGTGCCTGCGTAGCGGACCACTCCAATGAGCAGTTCTTC. The chain carries TRBV19 and TRBJ2-1; D perhaps matches TRBD2 (6 bases). The ends were cut back, 11 bases at V and 6 bases at J, with 17 bases in the middle. Germline CDR1 is LNHDA and CDR2 is SQIVND (reference sequence). This CDR3 comprises 13 residues.

CDR3 nucleotides: TGTGCCAGCAGCCATAGCGGGGGGGCCGCAGATACGCAGTATTTT. Protein: CASSHSGGAADTQYF. V and J are TRBV14 and TRBJ2-3; 11 bases are shared with TRBD2. V lost 3 bases to trimming and J lost 4 bases; unmatched junction nucleotides: 3. The CDR3 is 15 amino acids. From germline, CDR1 is SGHDN and CDR2 FVKESK.

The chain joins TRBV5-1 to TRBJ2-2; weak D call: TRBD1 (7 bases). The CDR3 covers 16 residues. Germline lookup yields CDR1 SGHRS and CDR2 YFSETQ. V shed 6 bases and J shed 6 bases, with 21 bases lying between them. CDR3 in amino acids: CASTRRGTADAGELFF. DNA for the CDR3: TGCGCCAGCACCCGCCGGGGGACAGCCGACGCCGGGGAGCTGTTTTTT.

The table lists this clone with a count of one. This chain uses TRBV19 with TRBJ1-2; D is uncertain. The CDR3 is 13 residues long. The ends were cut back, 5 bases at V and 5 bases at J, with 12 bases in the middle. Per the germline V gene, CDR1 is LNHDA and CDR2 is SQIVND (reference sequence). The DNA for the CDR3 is TGTGCCAGTAGTCTCTCCCGGGATTATGGCTACACCTTC. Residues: CASSLSRDYGYTF.

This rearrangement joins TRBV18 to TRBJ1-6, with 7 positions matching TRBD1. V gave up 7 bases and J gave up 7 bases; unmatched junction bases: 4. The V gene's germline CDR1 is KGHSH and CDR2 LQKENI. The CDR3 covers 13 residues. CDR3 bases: TGTGCCAGCTTCCAGGGGGGCAATTCACCCCTCCACTTT. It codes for CASFQGGNSPLHF.

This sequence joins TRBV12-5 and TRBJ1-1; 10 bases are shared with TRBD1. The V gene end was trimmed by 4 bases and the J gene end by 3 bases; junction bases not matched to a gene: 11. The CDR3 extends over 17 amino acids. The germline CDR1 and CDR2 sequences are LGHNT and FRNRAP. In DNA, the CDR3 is TGTGCTAGTGGTTCCCGACCGGGACAGGGGCCCTACACTGAAGCTTTCTTT. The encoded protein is CASGSRPGQGPYTEAFF.

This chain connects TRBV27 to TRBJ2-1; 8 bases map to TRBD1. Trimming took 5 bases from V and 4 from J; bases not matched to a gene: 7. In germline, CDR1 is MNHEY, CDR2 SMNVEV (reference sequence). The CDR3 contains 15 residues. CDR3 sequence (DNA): TGTGCCAGCAGTCCCAGGGGACAGGAATACAATGAGCAGTTCTTC. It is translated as CASSPRGQEYNEQFF.

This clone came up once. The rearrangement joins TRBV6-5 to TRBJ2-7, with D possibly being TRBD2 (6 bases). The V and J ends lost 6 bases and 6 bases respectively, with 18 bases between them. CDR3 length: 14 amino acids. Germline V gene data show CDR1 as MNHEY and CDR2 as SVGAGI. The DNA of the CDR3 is TGTGCCAGCAGCACCCTCGCGGGATCGGGCGAGCAGTACTTC. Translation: CASSTLAGSGEQYF.

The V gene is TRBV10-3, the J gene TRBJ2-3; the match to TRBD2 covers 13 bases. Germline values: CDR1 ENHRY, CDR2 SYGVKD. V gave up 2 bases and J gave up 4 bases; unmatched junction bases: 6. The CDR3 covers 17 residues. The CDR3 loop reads CAISEGLAGAGPDTQYF. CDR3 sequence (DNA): TGTGCCATCAGTGAGGGACTAGCGGGGGCGGGTCCAGATACGCAGTATTTT.

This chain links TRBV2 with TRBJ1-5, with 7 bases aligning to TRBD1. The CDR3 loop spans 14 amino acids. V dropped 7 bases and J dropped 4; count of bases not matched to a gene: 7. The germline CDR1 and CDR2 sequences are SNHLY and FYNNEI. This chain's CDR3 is CASIGDRLNQPQHF. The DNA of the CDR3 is TGTGCCAGCATCGGGGACAGATTAAATCAGCCCCAGCATTTT.

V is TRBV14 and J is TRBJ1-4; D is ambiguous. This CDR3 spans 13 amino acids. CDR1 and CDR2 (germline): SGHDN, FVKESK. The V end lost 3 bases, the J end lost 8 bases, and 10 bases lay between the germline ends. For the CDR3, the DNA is TGTGCCAGCAGCCAGAGCCCCCTAGAAAAACTGTTTTTT. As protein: CASSQSPLEKLFF.

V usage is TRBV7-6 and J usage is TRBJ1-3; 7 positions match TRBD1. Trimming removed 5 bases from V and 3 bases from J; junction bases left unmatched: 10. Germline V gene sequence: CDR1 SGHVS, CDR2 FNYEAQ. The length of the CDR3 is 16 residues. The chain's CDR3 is CASSRADRSRGNTIYF. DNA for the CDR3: TGTGCCAGCAGCCGGGCGGACAGGAGCCGTGGAAACACCATATATTTT. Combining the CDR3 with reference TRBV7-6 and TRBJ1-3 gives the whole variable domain GAGVSQSPRYKVTKRGQDVALRCDPISGHVSLYWYRQALGQGPEFLTYFNYEAQQDKSGLPNDRFSAERPEGSISTLTIQRTEQRDSAMYRCASSRADRSRGNTIYFGEGSWLTVV.

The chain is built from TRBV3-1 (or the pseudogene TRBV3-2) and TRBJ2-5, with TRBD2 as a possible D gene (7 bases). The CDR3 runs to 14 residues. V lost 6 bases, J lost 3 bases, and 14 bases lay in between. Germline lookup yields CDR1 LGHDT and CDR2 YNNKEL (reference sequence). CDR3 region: CASRQQGGEETQYF. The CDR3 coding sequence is TGTGCCAGCAGACAACAGGGAGGGGAAGAGACCCAGTACTTC.

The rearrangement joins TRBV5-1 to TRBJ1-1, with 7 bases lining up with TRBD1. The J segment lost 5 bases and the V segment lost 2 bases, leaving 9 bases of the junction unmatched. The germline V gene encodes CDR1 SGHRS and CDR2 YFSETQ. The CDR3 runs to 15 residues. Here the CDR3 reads CASSLRTGPRTEAFF. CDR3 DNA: TGCGCCAGCAGCTTAAGGACAGGACCGAGAACTGAAGCTTTCTTT.

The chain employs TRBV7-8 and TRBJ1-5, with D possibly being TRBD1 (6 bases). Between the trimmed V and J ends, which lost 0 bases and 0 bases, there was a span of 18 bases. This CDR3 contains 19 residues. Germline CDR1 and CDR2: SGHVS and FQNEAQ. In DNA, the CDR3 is TGTGCCAGCAGCTTAGCGCCCCCCCAGGGGCCAAATAGCAATCAGCCCCAGCATTTT. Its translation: CASSLAPPQGPNSNQPQHF.